The source of this TCR beta chain is a study of CD8+ T cells in alopecia areata. Study at large: Twice daily, treated patients received 5 to 10 mg of oral tofacitinib. Findings and caveats of the study: TCRs were shared less clearly across patients than in mice, possibly for HLA-related reasons. Sequenced scalp T cells also include alphabeta T cells resident in normal skin.

In alopecia areata patients, both lesional scalp punch biopsies and peripheral blood were collected. The sequencing template was cDNA reverse transcribed from extracted RNA. Method: immunoSEQ multiplex PCR; TCRdb's copy keeps in-frame clones and lacks some. Of some 130,000 clones detected, 45% to 65% appear once; the ten largest clones hold less than 5.5%. As to this clone: Its matching antigen is unknown.

The starting material was CD4+ T cells sorted from blood, obtained at week 0. The source of this sequence is a human donor with alopecia areata.

The chain's CDR3 is CASSQGAGGSYEQYF. In DNA form, the CDR3 reads TGCGCCAGCAGCCAAGGCGCGGGGGGTAGCTACGAGCAGTACTTC. The V and J genes are TRBV4-3 and TRBJ2-7; TRBD2 agrees at 8 bases. Looked up from germline, CDR1 is LGHNA and CDR2 is YSLEER. The CDR3 sequence is 15 residues long. The junction had 5 bases not matched to a gene; V was cut back by 1 base and J by 3 bases.